This TCR beta chain is from a study of OX40 agonist ivuxolimab in advanced cancers. The method was immunoSEQ multiplex PCR; TCRdb's version includes in-frame clones alone and lacks a portion of them. This table has some 70,000 clones, about 91% appearing once. Of note for this clone: Its specificity is not known.

V was cut by 4 bases and J by 0 bases, with 13 bases left in between. The CDR3 runs to 15 residues. Germline V gives CDR1 SGDLS, CDR2 YYNGEE. Study findings and constraints: Some patients without response likewise showed low normalized clonal expansion.

The clonotype comes from an adult with an advanced solid tumor such as melanoma, head and neck, liver or kidney cancer. Sequencing used CD4+ or CD8+ T cells sorted from blood, obtained in a trial of the OX40 agonist ivuxolimab. The rearrangement uses TRBV9 and TRBJ2-5; TRBD1 might be the D (5 bases). The CDR3 DNA reads TGTGCCAGCAGCACATCCCCAGGGCACCAAGAGACCCAGTACTTC. Amino acids: CASSTSPGHQETQYF.